Each of the 20 T cell receptor beta chains below was sequenced from the same sample in a study of breast tumors, draining lymph nodes, adjacent tissues. TCRdb redid the calling of the multiplex PCR reads with MiXCR, one entry per CDR3 protein. There are tens of thousands of distinct CDR3 sequences in the sample; around 35% occur only once, and roughly 10% lies in the top ten. The sequencing input was breast tumor tissue. The receptors originated from a female donor with breast cancer. Some clones in this sample may be carry-over from other donors' samples.

The gene calls are TRBV5-5 and TRBJ2-1, with D possibly being TRBD1 or TRBD2 (6 bases each). V was clipped by 6 bases and J by 2 bases, with 21 bases between them. From germline, CDR1 is SGHKS and CDR2 YYEKEE (reference sequence). This CDR3 is 17 amino acids long. The CDR3 bases are TGTGCCAGCACCTGGATAGCGGAAGGGGGGCCCTACAATGAGCAGTTCTTC. As protein: CASTWIAEGGPYNEQFF.

With regard to this clonotype: This clone may be a read error of a much larger clone one base away. This rearrangement joins TRBV13 to TRBJ2-1, with TRBD2 matching 14 bases. The CDR3 runs 15 residues. CDR1 is PRHDT, CDR2 FYEKMQ, per germline (reference sequence). The CDR3 bases are TGTGCCAGCAGCCCCGGACTAGCGGGAGGCAATGAGCGGTTCTTC. Its protein is CASSPGLAGGNERFF. The full variable domain, in which reference TRBV13 and TRBJ2-1 provide the parts outside the CDR3, is AAGVIQSPRHLIKEKRETATLKCYPIPRHDTVYWYQQGPGQDPQFLISFYEKMQSDKGSIPDRFSAQQFSDYHSELNMSSLELGDSALYFCASSPGLAGGNERFFGPGTRLTVL.

This clonotype was counted only a few times. The chain carries TRBV9 and TRBJ2-4; D might be TRBD2 (6 bases). Deletions cut 0 bases from V and 7 bases from J, with 11 bases between. Germline CDR1 and CDR2: SGDLS and YYNGEE. This CDR3 region has 14 residues. This CDR3 reads CASSVAGSGNIQYF. The CDR3 bases are TGTGCCAGCAGCGTAGCCGGGAGTGGGAACATTCAGTACTTC.

The rearrangement links TRBV18 to TRBJ2-1; 10 positions match TRBD1. Germline-derived CDR1 and CDR2 are KGHSH and LQKENI. V lost 2 bases to trimming and J lost 6 bases; unmatched junction nucleotides: 4. The CDR3 extends over 15 amino acids. The CDR3: CASSPSRTGGNEQFF. The CDR3 nucleotides are TGTGCCAGCTCACCATCTCGGACAGGGGGCAATGAGCAGTTCTTC.

The chain links TRBV3-1 to TRBJ1-4; 7 bases are shared with TRBD1. Trimming cost V 4 bases and J 4 bases; bases outside gene matches: 9. Germline V lookup: CDR1 LGHDT, CDR2 YNNKEL (reference sequence). The CDR3 runs 16 residues. The CDR3: CASSRRTGGGNEKLFF. CDR3 nucleotide sequence: TGTGCCAGCAGCCGACGGACAGGCGGGGGTAATGAAAAACTGTTTTTT.

This sequence joins TRBV14 and TRBJ2-7, with D perhaps TRBD2 (5 bases). Germline loops: CDR1 SGHDN, CDR2 FVKESK. This CDR3 has 13 amino acids. V dropped 4 bases and J dropped 4 bases, with 11 bases sitting between them. Written as DNA, the CDR3 is TGTGCCAGCAGCCGGGATAGCGTGTACGAGCAGTACTTC. Translation gives CASSRDSVYEQYF.

This clonotype showed up many times. The rearrangement joins TRBV7-6 to TRBJ2-1; D is ambiguous. Germline assignment: CDR1 SGHVS and CDR2 FNYEAQ. V gave up 0 bases and J gave up 9 bases, with 3 bases separating them. This CDR3 has 11 amino acids. Here the CDR3 DNA reads TGTGCCAGCAGCTTAGCTGCTGAGCAGTTCTTC. Translation gives CASSLAAEQFF.

A few counts support this clonotype. The V and J genes are TRBV6-2 or TRBV6-3 and TRBJ2-7, with D hard to call. This CDR3 comprises 16 residues. V was pared by 8 bases and J by 0 bases, with 20 bases between. CDR1 MNHEY and CDR2 SVGEGT come from the germline V gene. CDR3 sequence reads: CASYNGLGPGSYEQYF. CDR3 DNA: TGTGCCAGCTATAACGGCCTGGGCCCTGGCTCCTACGAGCAGTACTTC.

This rearrangement joins TRBV28 to TRBJ2-6, with 7 nucleotides matching TRBD2. The V gene's germline CDR1 is MDHEN and CDR2 SYDVKM. With V trimmed by 6 bases and J by 3 bases, 8 bases remained unmatched. The CDR3 spans 16 residues. DNA for the CDR3: TGTGCCAGCAGCCCAAGCGGGGCGGGTGGGGCCAACGTCCTGACTTTC. It translates to CASSPSGAGGANVLTF.

As regards this clonotype: A much more abundant neighbour one base away suggests this may be a read error. The chain uses TRBV6-2 or TRBV6-3 and TRBJ2-7, with a possible D match to TRBD2 (6 bases). The ends were cut back, 5 bases at V and 7 bases at J, with 18 bases in the middle. The length of the CDR3 is 14 residues. CDR1 is MNHEY, CDR2 SVGEGT, per germline. CDR3 sequence (DNA): TGTGCCAGCAGTCCCACCGGGACTGGCGGTGAGCAGTACTTC. It yields the protein CASSPTGTGGEQYF.

This clonotype was observed many times. The gene calls are TRBV6-1 and TRBJ1-3, with D perhaps matching TRBD1 (5 bases). Trimming took off 4 bases at V and 0 bases at J, with 10 bases between the two ends. This CDR3 is 15 amino acids long. Germline CDR1 reads MNHNS; CDR2 reads SASEGT. CDR3 bases: TGTGCCAGCAGTGTCGGGGCTATCTCTGGAAACACCATATATTTT. This encodes CASSVGAISGNTIYF.

The chain recombines TRBV5-1 with TRBJ2-5; no definite D call. This CDR3 spans 12 amino acids. The germline V and J ends were trimmed by 4 bases and 5 bases, with 9 bases remaining between them. Germline V gene data show CDR1 as SGHRS and CDR2 as YFSETQ. The CDR3 reads CASSVLGETQYF. CDR3 nucleotides: TGCGCCAGCAGCGTCCTCGGGGAGACCCAGTACTTC.

Ten or more counts support this clonotype. V and J are TRBV6-1 and TRBJ1-5, with a possible D match to TRBD1 (5 bases). The CDR3 length is 14 residues. The germline V and J ends were trimmed by 3 bases and 7 bases, with 13 bases remaining between them. Germline V gene lookup returns CDR1 MNHNS and CDR2 SASEGT. The CDR3 loop is CASSDTMGRQPQHF. The CDR3 DNA reads as TGTGCCAGCAGTGATACGATGGGACGGCAGCCCCAGCATTTT.

In this sample, this clonotype turned up many times. V and J are TRBV19 and TRBJ2-7; D is tentatively TRBD1 or TRBD2 (5 bases each). This CDR3 is 19 amino acids long. Germline CDR1 and CDR2: LNHDA and SQIVND (reference sequence). V was clipped by 0 bases and J by 2 bases, with 23 bases between them. As DNA, the CDR3 is TGTGCCAGTAGTATAGATCACGGGATAACTGAAAGGGGCACCTACGAGCAGTACTTC. Translated, it gives CASSIDHGITERGTYEQYF.

A remark on this clonotype: This may stem from a read error, because a much larger clone lies one nucleotide away. The chain uses TRBV4-1 and TRBJ2-1; TRBD2 matches at 8 bases. CDR3 length: 13 residues. Germline lookup yields CDR1 MGHRA and CDR2 YSYEKL. Trimming took 3 bases from V and 9 from J; bases not matched to a gene: 4. The CDR3 is CASSHGLAREQFF. In DNA, the CDR3 is TGCGCCAGCAGCCATGGACTAGCCCGTGAGCAGTTCTTC.

V is TRBV14 and J is TRBJ2-1, with TRBD2 identical over 8 bases. This CDR3 has 15 amino acids. Looked up from germline, CDR1 is SGHDN and CDR2 is FVKESK. With 4 bases clipped from V and 2 bases from J, the junction kept 4 bases outside the gene matches. CDR3 residues: CASSPRGGPYNEQFF. The DNA of the CDR3 is TGTGCCAGCAGCCCCCGGGGGGGACCCTACAATGAGCAGTTCTTC.

This clonotype was picked up many times. The chain is built from TRBV20-1 and TRBJ2-5, with a weak D call TRBD2 (5 bases). Trimming stripped 4 bases from V and 3 bases from J, with 12 bases between. The CDR3 runs to 13 residues. In germline, CDR1 is DFQATT, CDR2 SNEGSKA (reference sequence). CDR3 DNA sequence: TGCAGTGCTACCGGGGTTGTTGAAGAGACCCAGTACTTC. Its protein is CSATGVVEETQYF.

This clonotype was counted at least ten times. The chain links TRBV24-1 to TRBJ2-1; the D gene is possibly TRBD2 (6 bases). Deletions cut 5 bases from V and 5 bases from J, with 9 bases between. The CDR3 is made up of 13 amino acids. Germline CDR1 and CDR2: KGHDR and SFDVKD. CDR3: CATSGAGHNEQFF. The CDR3 DNA is TGTGCCACCAGTGGAGCGGGTCACAATGAGCAGTTCTTC.

The J gene is TRBJ1-2, the V gene TRBV29-1; the D is unclear. The CDR3 covers 15 residues. Germline V CDR1 and CDR2: SQVTM, ANQGSEA. V lost 3 bases and J 4 bases, leaving 18 bases between the germline ends. CDR3: CSVDLSREVGYGYTF. The CDR3 nucleotides read TGCAGCGTTGATTTGAGTAGGGAAGTAGGCTATGGCTACACCTTC.

A remark on this clonotype: A single base separates this from a much larger clone, so it may be a read error. The chain uses TRBV11-3 and TRBJ2-1, with 9 bases lining up with TRBD2. The CDR3 loop spans 13 amino acids. CDR1 and CDR2 (germline): SGHNT, YENEEA. The CDR3 coding sequence is TGTGCCAGCAGCTCCGGGACTAGCAATGGGCAGTTCTTC. Its protein is CASSSGTSNGQFF.